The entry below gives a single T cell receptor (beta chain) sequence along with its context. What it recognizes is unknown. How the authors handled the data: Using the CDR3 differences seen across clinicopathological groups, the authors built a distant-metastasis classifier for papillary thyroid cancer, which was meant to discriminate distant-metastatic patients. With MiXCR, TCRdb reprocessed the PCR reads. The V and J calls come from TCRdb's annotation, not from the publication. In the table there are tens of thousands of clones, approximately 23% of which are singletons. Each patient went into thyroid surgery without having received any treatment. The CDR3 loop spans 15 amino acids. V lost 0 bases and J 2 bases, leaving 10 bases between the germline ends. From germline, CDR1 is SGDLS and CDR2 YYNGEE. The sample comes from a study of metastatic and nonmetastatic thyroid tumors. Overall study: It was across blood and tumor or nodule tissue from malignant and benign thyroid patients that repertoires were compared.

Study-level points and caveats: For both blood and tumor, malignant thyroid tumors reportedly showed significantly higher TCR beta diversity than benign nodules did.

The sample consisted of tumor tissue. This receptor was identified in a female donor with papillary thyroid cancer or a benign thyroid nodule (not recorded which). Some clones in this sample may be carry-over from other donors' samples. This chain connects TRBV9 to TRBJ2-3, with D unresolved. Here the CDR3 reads CASSVGSLSTDTQYF. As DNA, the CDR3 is TGTGCCAGCAGCGTAGGGTCCCTCTCCACAGATACGCAGTATTTT.